This T cell receptor (beta chain) was retrieved from a study of cytomegalovirus exposure and HLA in healthy donors. Germline V lookup: CDR1 MNHNS, CDR2 SASEGT. V was shortened by 6 bases and J by 1 base, with 10 bases between the two germline ends. The CDR3 has 13 residues. General study points: Earlier findings revealed that most TCR beta V segments proved productive either about 87% or about 30% of the time.

Among the donors, all were healthy bone marrow donors. PCR used 60 Vbeta primers and 13 Jbeta primers. Libraries were prepared by immunoSEQ multiplex PCR; TCRdb keeps only in-frame clonotypes and omits some of them. Among 140,000 or so clones listed, less than 90% were seen once. On this clone itself: Its antigen is not known.

Sequenced input: PBMCs. This rearrangement joins TRBV6-1 to TRBJ2-7, with D possibly being TRBD1 (6 bases). This TCR came from a boy between 2 and 15 years old in good health and CMV-seronegative. This CDR3 reads CASRDRFSYEQYF. The CDR3 region has the DNA TGTGCCAGCAGAGACAGGTTTTCCTACGAGCAGTACTTC.